Presented here are 18 T cell receptor beta chains from one specimen sequenced in a study of a mutant IDH1 vaccine in newly diagnosed glioma. The antigens for these receptors are not known. Profiling relied on immunoSEQ multiplex PCR, and the TCRdb table lists in-frame clones only, not all of them. This sample yields tens of thousands of clones, of which less than 85% are seen a single time; roughly 3.3% belongs to the top ten. This sample's time point: week 5, during vaccination. The investigators gave 300 ug of mutant IDH1 20-mer peptide in each vaccine dose, together with topical imiquimod. Sequencing used PBMCs, obtained from a glioma patient whose treatment included an IDH1 peptide vaccine. These receptors came from a woman between 18 and 30 years old with glioma. Some clones in this sample may be carry-over from other donors' samples.

This clone was detected only once. The rearrangement uses TRBV29-1 and TRBJ1-5; D unresolved. Germline CDR1 SQVTM, CDR2 ANQGSEA. This CDR3 has 13 residues. The V end lost 4 bases, the J end lost 3 bases, and 10 bases lay between the germline ends. CDR3 nucleotides: TGCAGCGTTGGGTTCGGGTTCAATCAGCCCCAGCATTTT. Protein: CSVGFGFNQPQHF.

The chain uses TRBV6-5 and TRBJ1-1; D remains unclear. Deletions cut 2 bases from V and 1 base from J, with 8 bases between. This CDR3 contains 14 residues. Germline V CDR1 and CDR2: MNHEY, SVGAGI. The CDR3 coding sequence is TGTGCCAGCAGTTACGTGACGGGGAACACTGAAGCTTTCTTT. Its translation: CASSYVTGNTEAFF.

The gene calls are TRBV5-6 and TRBJ1-3, with D possibly TRBD1 on 6 matching bases. Germline CDR1 reads SGHDT; CDR2 reads YYEEEE. The V end was cut by 1 base, the J end by 11 bases, with 25 bases between. This CDR3 is built from 17 residues. CDR3 nucleotides: TGTGCCAGCAGCTTGACGGGAACATCCTGGTCGGGGGGCCCCATATATTTT. It yields the protein CASSLTGTSWSGGPIYF.

The chain combines TRBV29-1 with TRBJ2-7; D not certain. Trimming cost V 4 bases and J 2 bases, with 9 bases left between them. The CDR3 loop spans 12 amino acids. Germline CDR1 is SQVTM and CDR2 is ANQGSEA. The CDR3 nucleotides are TGCAGCGTTGTTGGCAGAACCTACGAGCAGTACTTC. Translated: CSVVGRTYEQYF.

DNA for the CDR3: TGCGCCAGCAGCTTTGTGGCAGGGAGCACCGGGGAGCTGTTTTTT. The encoded protein is CASSFVAGSTGELFF. V is TRBV5-1 and J is TRBJ2-2; D might be TRBD1 or TRBD2, each matching 5 bases. Trimming shortened V by 2 bases and J by 4 bases, and 12 bases separated the two germline ends. This CDR3 is 15 amino acids long. Germline CDR1 reads SGHRS; CDR2 reads YFSETQ.

The chain couples TRBV7-9 to TRBJ2-2; D gene unclear. V was trimmed by 1 base and J by 2 bases, leaving 14 bases between them. CDR3 length: 17 amino acids. Germline CDR1 and CDR2: SEHNR and FQNEAQ (reference sequence). CDR3 protein: CASSLEVLLENTGELFF. As DNA, the CDR3 is TGTGCCAGCAGCTTAGAGGTTTTGTTGGAAAACACCGGGGAGCTGTTTTTT.

CDR3 DNA: TGTGCCAGCAGCGTAGGCGGGAGGGCCTACAATGAGCAGTTCTTC. It specifies CASSVGGRAYNEQFF. V is TRBV9 and J is TRBJ2-1; 9 nucleotides agree with TRBD2. CDR1 is SGDLS, CDR2 YYNGEE, per germline. The CDR3 is 15 residues long. With V trimmed by 0 bases and J by 2 bases, 0 bases remained unmatched. Full variable domain (rest looked up from reference TRBV9 and TRBJ2-1): DSGVTQTPKHLITATGQRVTLRCSPRSGDLSVYWYQQSLDQGLQFLIQYYNGEERAKGNILERFSAQQFPDLHSELNLSSLELGDSALYFCASSVGGRAYNEQFFGPGTRLTVL.

The J gene is TRBJ1-5, the V gene TRBV5-1, with D possibly being TRBD1 (5 bases). This CDR3 contains 15 residues. Trimming removed 4 bases from V and 2 bases from J, with 13 bases in between. Germline lookup yields CDR1 SGHRS and CDR2 YFSETQ. CDR3 protein: CASSAGPEGNQPQHF. CDR3 DNA sequence: TGCGCCAGCAGCGCAGGGCCCGAGGGCAATCAGCCCCAGCATTTT. Variable domain in full (rest from reference TRBV5-1 and TRBJ1-5): KAGVTQTPRYLIKTRGQQVTLSCSPISGHRSVSWYQQTPGQGLQFLFEYFSETQRNKGNFPGRFSGRQFSNSRSEMNVSTLELGDSALYLCASSAGPEGNQPQHFGDGTRLSIL.

The chain combines TRBV7-8 with TRBJ2-7, with a possible D match to TRBD1 (5 bases). Looked up from germline, CDR1 is SGHVS and CDR2 is FQNEAQ. V was trimmed by 1 base and J by 2 bases, leaving 12 bases between them. This CDR3 has 15 residues. This CDR3 reads CASSLVTRGPYEQYF. In nucleotides, the CDR3 is TGTGCCAGCAGCTTAGTAACAAGGGGTCCCTACGAGCAGTACTTC.

The chain carries TRBV19 and TRBJ1-4; 8 bases match TRBD1. Germline V lookup: CDR1 LNHDA, CDR2 SQIVND (reference sequence). V dropped 3 bases and J dropped 8; count of bases not matched to a gene: 2. The CDR3 covers 13 residues. The CDR3 is CASSMNRGEKLFF. The CDR3 DNA follows: TGTGCCAGTAGTATGAACAGGGGGGAAAAACTGTTTTTT.

V usage is TRBV2 and J usage is TRBJ1-2; 8 bases align to TRBD1. CDR1 is SNHLY and CDR2 is FYNNEI in the germline V gene. The CDR3 spans 14 residues. The trim removed 11 bases at V and 1 base at J, leaving 9 bases unmatched. CDR3 in amino acids: CAGLDREDNYGYTF. The CDR3 DNA sequence: TGTGCCGGTTTGGACAGGGAGGATAACTATGGCTACACCTTC.

The chain combines TRBV7-2 with TRBJ2-7, with TRBD1 matching over 8 bases. Germline loops: CDR1 SGHTA, CDR2 FQGNSA. Germline trimming cut 2 bases from V and 4 bases from J; bases unmatched to any gene: 4. The CDR3 has 14 amino acids. CDR3 coding DNA: TGTGCCAGCAGCTTAATCAGGGGGCGGTACGAGCAGTACTTC. Amino acid sequence: CASSLIRGRYEQYF.

The rearrangement links TRBV7-9 to TRBJ2-4; 16 bases align to TRBD2. Germline values: CDR1 SEHNR, CDR2 FQNEAQ (reference sequence). There are 18 residues in the CDR3. Germline trimming cut 4 bases from V and 9 bases from J; bases unmatched to any gene: 12. CDR3 in amino acids: CASSSGTSGGGYWGIQYF. The CDR3 region has the DNA TGTGCCAGCAGCTCCGGGACTAGCGGGGGGGGCTACTGGGGCATTCAGTACTTC.

This sequence joins TRBV6-9 and TRBJ2-7; 14 bases fit TRBD2. The CDR3 contains 17 residues. Germline V lookup: CDR1 MNHGY, CDR2 SVAAGI. Trimming at V came to 4 bases and at J to 2 bases, leaving 7 bases not matched to a gene. Here the CDR3 reads CASSFPGLAGVAYEQYF. For the CDR3, the DNA is TGTGCCAGCAGTTTCCCGGGACTAGCGGGAGTCGCCTACGAGCAGTACTTC.

The chain joins TRBV6-6 to TRBJ2-5; D remains unclear. The CDR3 is 14 amino acids. V was cut by 7 bases and J by 5 bases, with 17 bases left in between. CDR1 and CDR2 (germline): MNHNY, SVGAGI (reference sequence). CDR3 protein: CASIPTSPRETQYF. DNA for the CDR3: TGTGCCAGCATCCCGACATCCCCAAGGGAGACCCAGTACTTC.

V usage is TRBV6-5 and J usage is TRBJ1-2; D is ambiguous. Germline assignment: CDR1 MNHEY and CDR2 SVGAGI. CDR3 size: 16 residues. Between the trimmed V and J ends, which lost 2 bases and 8 bases, there was a span of 21 bases. The CDR3 DNA reads TGTGCCAGCAGTTACAGGTCTGGAGTTCAACGGGAGGGCTACACCTTC. Protein sequence: CASSYRSGVQREGYTF.

J is TRBJ1-4 and V is TRBV5-4; tentative D call: TRBD1 (5 bases). V was shortened by 3 bases and J by 6 bases, with 24 bases between the two germline ends. Germline V CDR1 and CDR2: SGHNT, YYREEE (reference sequence). This CDR3 region has 18 residues. The CDR3 nucleotides are TGTGCCAGCAGCTCCAATAGGGCGAGGGGAAGGTTGGATGAAAAACTGTTTTTT. Translating it yields CASSSNRARGRLDEKLFF.

The rearrangement joins TRBV23-1 to TRBJ2-3; 9 bases line up with TRBD2. TRBV23-1 is assigned to the ORF class and has an uncertain function. CDR3 length equals 19 residues. V dropped 3 bases and J dropped 1; count of bases not matched to a gene: 14. The CDR3 region has the DNA TGCGCCAGCAGTCACCCTATAGCGGGGGCGATTACGGGCACAGATACGCAGTATTTT. Translating it yields CASSHPIAGAITGTDTQYF.